This T cell receptor (beta chain) was retrieved from a study of cytomegalovirus exposure and HLA in healthy donors. CDR1 is SEHNR, CDR2 FQNEAQ, per germline (reference sequence). Trimming shortened V by 3 bases and J by 2 bases, and 14 bases separated the two germline ends. CDR3 length: 15 amino acids. Each donor's status was that of a healthy bone marrow donor. Remarks on this clone: What it binds is unknown.

Study observations and caveats: What a later analysis reportedly showed was that an Asian-associated ancestry cluster had fewer N-insertions than the approximately 670-donor mean. Productive rates of about 87% or about 30% were seen for most TCR beta V segments in an earlier analysis.

PCR amplification relied on 60 Vbeta primers (plus 13 Jbeta primers). The method was immunoSEQ multiplex PCR; TCRdb's version includes in-frame clones alone and lacks a portion of them. The sample holds approximately 100,000 clones, 86% seen once. The sequence came from a man aged 30-40 years in good health and CMV-seropositive. This chain joins TRBV7-9 and TRBJ2-7; D call uncertain. The sequencing sample was made of PBMCs. Here the CDR3 reads CASSLTGSPTYEQYF. The CDR3 DNA reads as TGTGCCAGCAGCTTGACCGGGTCCCCTACCTACGAGCAGTACTTC.